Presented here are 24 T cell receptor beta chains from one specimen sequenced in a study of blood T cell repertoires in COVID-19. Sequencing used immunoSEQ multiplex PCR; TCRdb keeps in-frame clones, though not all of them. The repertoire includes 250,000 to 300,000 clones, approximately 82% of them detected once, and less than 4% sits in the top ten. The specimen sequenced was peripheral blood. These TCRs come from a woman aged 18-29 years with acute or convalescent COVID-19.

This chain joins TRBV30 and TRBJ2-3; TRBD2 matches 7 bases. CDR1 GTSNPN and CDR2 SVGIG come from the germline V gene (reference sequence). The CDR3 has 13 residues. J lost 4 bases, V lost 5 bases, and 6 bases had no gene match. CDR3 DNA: TGTGCCTGGTCGGCGGGGGTGGCAGATACGCAGTATTTT. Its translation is CAWSAGVADTQYF.

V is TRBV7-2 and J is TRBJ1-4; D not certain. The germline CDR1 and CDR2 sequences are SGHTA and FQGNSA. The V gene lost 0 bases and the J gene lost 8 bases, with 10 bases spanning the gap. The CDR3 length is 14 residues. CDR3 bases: TGTGCCAGCAGCTTAGCGGGAGTAGGGGAAAAACTGTTTTTT. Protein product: CASSLAGVGEKLFF. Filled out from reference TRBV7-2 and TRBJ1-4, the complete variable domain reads GAGVSQSPSNKVTEKGKDVELRCDPISGHTALYWYRQSLGQGLEFLIYFQGNSAPDKSGLPSDRFSAERTGGSVSTLTIQRTQQEDSAVYLCASSLAGVGEKLFFGSGTQLSVL.

CDR3 sequence (DNA): TGCGCCAGCAGCCCCGCCGACAGGGAAAATGAGCAGTTCTTC. This codes for CASSPADRENEQFF. The rearrangement joins TRBV5-1 to TRBJ2-1; 7 bases fit TRBD1. The CDR3 sequence is 14 residues long. V shed 4 bases and J 7 bases; nucleotides not matched to a gene: 8. The germline V gene has CDR1 SGHRS and CDR2 YFSETQ.

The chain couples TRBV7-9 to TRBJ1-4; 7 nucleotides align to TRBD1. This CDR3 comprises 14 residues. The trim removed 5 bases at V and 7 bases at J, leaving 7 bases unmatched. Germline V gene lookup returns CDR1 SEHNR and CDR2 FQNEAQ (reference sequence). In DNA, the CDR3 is TGTGCCAGCAGCACGACAGGGAGCCTTGAAAAACTGTTTTTT. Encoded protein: CASSTTGSLEKLFF.

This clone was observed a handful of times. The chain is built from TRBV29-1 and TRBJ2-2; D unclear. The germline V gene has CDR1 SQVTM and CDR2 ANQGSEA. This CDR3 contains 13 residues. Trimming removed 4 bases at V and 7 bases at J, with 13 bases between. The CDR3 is CSVVEIAGGELFF. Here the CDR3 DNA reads TGCAGCGTTGTGGAAATAGCTGGCGGGGAGCTGTTTTTT.

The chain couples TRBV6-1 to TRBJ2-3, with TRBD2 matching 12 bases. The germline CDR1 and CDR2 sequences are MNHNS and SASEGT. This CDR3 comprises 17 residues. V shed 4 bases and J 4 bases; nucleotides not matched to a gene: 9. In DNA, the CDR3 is TGTGCCAGCAGTGTGGCCCGACTAGCGGGAGTATCAGATACGCAGTATTTT. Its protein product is CASSVARLAGVSDTQYF.

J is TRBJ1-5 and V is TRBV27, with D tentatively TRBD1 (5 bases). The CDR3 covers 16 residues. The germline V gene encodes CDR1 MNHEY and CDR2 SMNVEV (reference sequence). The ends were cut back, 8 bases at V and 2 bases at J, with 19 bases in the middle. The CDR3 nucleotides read TGTGCCAGCCGTGGTATCGGGGGATGGGGCAATCAGCCCCAGCATTTT. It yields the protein CASRGIGGWGNQPQHF.

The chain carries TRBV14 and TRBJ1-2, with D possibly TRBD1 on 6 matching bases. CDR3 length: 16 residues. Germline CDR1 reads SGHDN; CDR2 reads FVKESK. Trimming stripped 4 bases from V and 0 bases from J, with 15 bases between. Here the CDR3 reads CASSRGRGLANYGYTF. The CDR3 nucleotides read TGTGCCAGCAGCCGTGGCAGGGGCCTAGCTAACTATGGCTACACCTTC.

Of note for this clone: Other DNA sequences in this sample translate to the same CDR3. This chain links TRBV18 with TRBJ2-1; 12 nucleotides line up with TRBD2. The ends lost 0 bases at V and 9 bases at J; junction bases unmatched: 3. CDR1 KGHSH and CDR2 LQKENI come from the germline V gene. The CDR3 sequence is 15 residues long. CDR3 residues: CASSPPGLAGGEQFF. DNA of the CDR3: TGTGCCAGCTCACCACCGGGACTAGCGGGTGGTGAGCAGTTCTTC.

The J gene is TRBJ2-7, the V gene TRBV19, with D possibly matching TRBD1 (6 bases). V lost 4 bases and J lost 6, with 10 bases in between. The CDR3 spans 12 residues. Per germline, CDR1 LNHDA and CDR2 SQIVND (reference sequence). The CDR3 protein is CASSTSGVEQYF. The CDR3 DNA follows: TGTGCCAGTAGTACGTCAGGGGTCGAGCAGTACTTC.

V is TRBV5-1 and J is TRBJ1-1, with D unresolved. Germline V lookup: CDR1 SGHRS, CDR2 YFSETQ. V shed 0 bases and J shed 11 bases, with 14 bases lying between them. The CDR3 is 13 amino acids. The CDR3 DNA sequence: TGCGCCAGCAGCTTGGATGGAGGTCATCCGGCTTTCTTT. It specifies CASSLDGGHPAFF.

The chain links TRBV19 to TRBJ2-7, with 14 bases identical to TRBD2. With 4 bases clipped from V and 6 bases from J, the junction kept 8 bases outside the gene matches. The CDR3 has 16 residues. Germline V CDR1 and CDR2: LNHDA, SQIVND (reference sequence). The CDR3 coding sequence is TGTGCCAGTAGTACCGGGACTAGCGGGGGCCGGGGCGAGCAGTACTTC. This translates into CASSTGTSGGRGEQYF.

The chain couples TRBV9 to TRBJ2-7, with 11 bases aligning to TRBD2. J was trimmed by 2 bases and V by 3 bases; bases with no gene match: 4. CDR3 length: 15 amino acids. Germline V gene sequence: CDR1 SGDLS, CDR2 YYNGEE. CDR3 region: CASSALAGGPYEQYF. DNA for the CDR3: TGTGCCAGCAGCGCCTTAGCGGGAGGGCCCTACGAGCAGTACTTC. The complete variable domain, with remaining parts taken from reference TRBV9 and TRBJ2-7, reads DSGVTQTPKHLITATGQRVTLRCSPRSGDLSVYWYQQSLDQGLQFLIQYYNGEERAKGNILERFSAQQFPDLHSELNLSSLELGDSALYFCASSALAGGPYEQYFGPGTRLTVT.

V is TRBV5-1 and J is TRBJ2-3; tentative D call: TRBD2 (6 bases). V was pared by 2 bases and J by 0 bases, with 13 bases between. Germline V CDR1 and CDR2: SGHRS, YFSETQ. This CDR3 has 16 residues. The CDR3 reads CASSFARGSSTDTQYF. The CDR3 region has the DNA TGCGCCAGCAGCTTTGCGCGGGGCTCTAGCACAGATACGCAGTATTTT.

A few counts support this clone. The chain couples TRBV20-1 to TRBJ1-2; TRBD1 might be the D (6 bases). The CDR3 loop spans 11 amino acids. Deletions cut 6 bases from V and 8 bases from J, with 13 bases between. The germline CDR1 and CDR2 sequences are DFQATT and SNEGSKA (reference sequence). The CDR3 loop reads CSASDRRGYTF. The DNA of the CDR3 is TGCAGTGCGTCTGACAGGCGAGGCTACACCTTC.

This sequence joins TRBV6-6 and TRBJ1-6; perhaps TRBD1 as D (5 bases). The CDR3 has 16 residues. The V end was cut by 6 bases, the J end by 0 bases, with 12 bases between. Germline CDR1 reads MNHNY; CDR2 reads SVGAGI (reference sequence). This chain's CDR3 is CASSDRQSSYNSPLHF. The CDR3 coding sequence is TGTGCCAGCAGCGACCGACAGAGCTCCTATAATTCACCCCTCCACTTT.

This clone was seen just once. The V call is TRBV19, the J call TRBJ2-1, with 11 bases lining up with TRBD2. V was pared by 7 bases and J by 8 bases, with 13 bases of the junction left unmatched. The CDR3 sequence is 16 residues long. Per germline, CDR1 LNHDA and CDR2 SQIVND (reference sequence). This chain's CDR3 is CASTPGVAGGVDEQFF. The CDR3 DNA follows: TGTGCCAGTACCCCTGGGGTAGCGGGAGGGGTTGATGAGCAGTTCTTC.

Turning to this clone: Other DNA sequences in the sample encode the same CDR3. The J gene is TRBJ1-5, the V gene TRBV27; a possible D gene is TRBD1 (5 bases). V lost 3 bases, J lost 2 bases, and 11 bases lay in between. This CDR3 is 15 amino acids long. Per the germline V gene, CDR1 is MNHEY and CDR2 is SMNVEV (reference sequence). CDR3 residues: CASSLGTGGNQPQHF. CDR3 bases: TGTGCCAGCAGTTTGGGCACGGGGGGCAATCAGCCCCAGCATTTT.

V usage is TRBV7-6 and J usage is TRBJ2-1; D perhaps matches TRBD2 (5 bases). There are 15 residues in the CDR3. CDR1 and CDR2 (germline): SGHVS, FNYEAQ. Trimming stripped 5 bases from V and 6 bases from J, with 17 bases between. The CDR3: CASSPLPGYVNEQFF. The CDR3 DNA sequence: TGTGCCAGCAGCCCTCTTCCGGGATATGTCAATGAGCAGTTCTTC. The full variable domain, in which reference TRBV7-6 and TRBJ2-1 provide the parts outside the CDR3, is GAGVSQSPRYKVTKRGQDVALRCDPISGHVSLYWYRQALGQGPEFLTYFNYEAQQDKSGLPNDRFSAERPEGSISTLTIQRTEQRDSAMYRCASSPLPGYVNEQFFGPGTRLTVL.

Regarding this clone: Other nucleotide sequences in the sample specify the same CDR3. The CDR3 DNA follows: TGCGCCAGCAGCTTGTTTGGACAGGGTCAAGAGACCCAGTACTTC. This encodes CASSLFGQGQETQYF. V gene TRBV5-1 combines with J gene TRBJ2-5; TRBD1 matches 8 bases. The germline CDR1 and CDR2 sequences are SGHRS and YFSETQ. The trim removed 1 base at V and 2 bases at J, leaving 4 bases unmatched. The CDR3 totals 15 residues.

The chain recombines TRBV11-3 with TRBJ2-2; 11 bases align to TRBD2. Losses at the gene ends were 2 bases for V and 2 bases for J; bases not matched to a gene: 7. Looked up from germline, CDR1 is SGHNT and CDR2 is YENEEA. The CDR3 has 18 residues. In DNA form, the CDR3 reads TGTGCCAGCAGCTTATATCCGGGACTAGCGGAAAACACCGGGGAGCTGTTTTTT. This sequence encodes CASSLYPGLAENTGELFF. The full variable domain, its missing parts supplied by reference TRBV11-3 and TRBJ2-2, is EAGVVQSPRYKIIEKKQPVAFWCNPISGHNTLYWYLQNLGQGPELLIRYENEEAVDDSQLPKDRFSAERLKGVDSTLKIQPAELGDSAVYLCASSLYPGLAENTGELFFGEGSRLTVL.

This chain's CDR3 is CASSKCGQGDNYGYTF. The CDR3 coding sequence is TGTGCCAGCAGCAAATGTGGGCAGGGGGACAACTATGGCTACACCTTC. The J gene is TRBJ1-2, the V gene TRBV21-1; TRBD1 is the table's D call and was not checked against the DNA. TRBV21-1 is classified as a pseudogene. The CDR3 covers 16 residues.

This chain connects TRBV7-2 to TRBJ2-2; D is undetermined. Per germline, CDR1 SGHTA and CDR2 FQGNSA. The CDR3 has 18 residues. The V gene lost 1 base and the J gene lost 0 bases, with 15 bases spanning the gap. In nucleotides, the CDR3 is TGTGCCAGCAGCTTAGTACGGGTCGGATCGACGAACACCGGGGAGCTGTTTTTT. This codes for CASSLVRVGSTNTGELFF.

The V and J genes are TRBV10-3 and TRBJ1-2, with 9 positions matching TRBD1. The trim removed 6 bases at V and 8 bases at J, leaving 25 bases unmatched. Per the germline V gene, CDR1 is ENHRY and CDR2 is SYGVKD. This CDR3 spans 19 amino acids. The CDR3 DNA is TGTGCCATCAGCGAACCGCTGGGGGGACAGGGTACCCTGGCTGGGGGCTACACCTTC. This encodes CAISEPLGGQGTLAGGYTF.